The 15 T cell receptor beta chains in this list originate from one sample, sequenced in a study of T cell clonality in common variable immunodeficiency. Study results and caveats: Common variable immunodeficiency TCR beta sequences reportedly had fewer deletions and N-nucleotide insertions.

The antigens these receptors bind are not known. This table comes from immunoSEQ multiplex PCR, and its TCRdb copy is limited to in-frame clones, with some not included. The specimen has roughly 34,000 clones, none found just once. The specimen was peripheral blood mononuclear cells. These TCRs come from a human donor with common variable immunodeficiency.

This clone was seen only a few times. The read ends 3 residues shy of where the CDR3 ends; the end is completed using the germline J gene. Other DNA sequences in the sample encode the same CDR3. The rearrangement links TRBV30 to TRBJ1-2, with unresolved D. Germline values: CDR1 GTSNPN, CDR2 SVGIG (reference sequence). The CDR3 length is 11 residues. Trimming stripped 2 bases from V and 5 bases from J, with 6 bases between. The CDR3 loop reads CAWSKRYGYTF. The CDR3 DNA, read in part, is TGTGCCTGGAGTAAGCGTTATGGC. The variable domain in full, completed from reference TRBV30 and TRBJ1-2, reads SQTIHQWPATLVQPVGSPLSLECTVEGTSNPNLYWYRQAAGRGLQLLFYSVGIGQISSEVPQNLSASRPQDRQFILSSKKLLLSDSGFYLCAWSKRYGYTFGSGTRLTVV.

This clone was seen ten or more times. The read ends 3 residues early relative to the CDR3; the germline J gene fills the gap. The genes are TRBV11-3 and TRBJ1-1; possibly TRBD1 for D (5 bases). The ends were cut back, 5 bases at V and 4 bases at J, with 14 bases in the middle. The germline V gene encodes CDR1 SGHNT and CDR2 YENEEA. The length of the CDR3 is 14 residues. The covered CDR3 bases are TGTGCCAGCAGCCCGGGCCGCCAGGGCACTGAA. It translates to CASSPGRQGTE. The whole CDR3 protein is CASSPGRQGTEAFF.

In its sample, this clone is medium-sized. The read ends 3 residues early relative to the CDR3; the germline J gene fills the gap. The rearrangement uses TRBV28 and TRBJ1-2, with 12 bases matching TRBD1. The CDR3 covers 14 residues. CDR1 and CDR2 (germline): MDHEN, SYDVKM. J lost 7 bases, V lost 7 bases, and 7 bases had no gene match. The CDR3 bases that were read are TGTGCCAGCACCTCCGGGACAGGGGGCTTTGGC. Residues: CASTSGTGGFG. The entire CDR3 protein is CASTSGTGGFGYTF.

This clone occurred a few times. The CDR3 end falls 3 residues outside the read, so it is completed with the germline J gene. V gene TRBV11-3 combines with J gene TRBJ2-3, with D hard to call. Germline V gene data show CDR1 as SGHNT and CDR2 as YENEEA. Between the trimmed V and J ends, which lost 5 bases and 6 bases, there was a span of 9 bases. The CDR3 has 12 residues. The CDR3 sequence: CASSPRRDTQYF. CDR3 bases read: TGTGCCAGCAGCCCCCGCCGGGATACG.

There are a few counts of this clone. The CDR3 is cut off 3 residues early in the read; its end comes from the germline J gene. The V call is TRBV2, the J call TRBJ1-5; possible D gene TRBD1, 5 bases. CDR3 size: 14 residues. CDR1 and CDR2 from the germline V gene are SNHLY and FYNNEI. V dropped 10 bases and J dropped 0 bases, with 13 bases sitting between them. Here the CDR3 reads CAISKTVSNQPQHF. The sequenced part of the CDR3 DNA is TGTGCCATCTCAAAGACAGTTAGCAATCAGCCC.

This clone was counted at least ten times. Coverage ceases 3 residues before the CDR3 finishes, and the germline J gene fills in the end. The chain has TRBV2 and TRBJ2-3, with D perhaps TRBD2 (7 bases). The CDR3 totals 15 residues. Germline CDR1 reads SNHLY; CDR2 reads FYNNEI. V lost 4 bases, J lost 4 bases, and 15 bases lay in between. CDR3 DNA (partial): TGTGCCAGCAGTGGAAGGAGGGGGGGAGCAGATACG. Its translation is CASSGRRGGADT. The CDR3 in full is CASSGRRGGADTQYF.

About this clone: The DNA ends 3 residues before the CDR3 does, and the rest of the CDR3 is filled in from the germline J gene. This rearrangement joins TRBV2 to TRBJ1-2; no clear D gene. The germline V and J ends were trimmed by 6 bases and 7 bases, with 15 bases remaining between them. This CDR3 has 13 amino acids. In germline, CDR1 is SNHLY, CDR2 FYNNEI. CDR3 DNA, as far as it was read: TGTGCCAGCAGCTTGGATCGGGTCAGTGGC. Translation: CASSLDRVSG. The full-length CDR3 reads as CASSLDRVSGYTF.

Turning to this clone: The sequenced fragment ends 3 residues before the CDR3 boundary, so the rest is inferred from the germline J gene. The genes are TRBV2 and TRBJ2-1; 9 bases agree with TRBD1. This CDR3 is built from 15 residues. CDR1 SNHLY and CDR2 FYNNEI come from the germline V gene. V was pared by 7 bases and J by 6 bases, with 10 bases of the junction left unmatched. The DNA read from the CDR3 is TGTGCCAGCAAGTGGGGGAGGGACAGGGCCAATGAG. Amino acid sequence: CASKWGRDRANE. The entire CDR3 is CASKWGRDRANEQFF.

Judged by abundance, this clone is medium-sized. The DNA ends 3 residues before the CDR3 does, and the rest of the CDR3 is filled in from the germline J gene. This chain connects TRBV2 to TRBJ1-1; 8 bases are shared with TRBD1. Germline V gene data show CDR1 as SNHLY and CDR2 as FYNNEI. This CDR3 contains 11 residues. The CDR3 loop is CASKRTGEAFF. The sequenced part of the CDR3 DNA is TGTGCCAGCAAAAGGACAGGGGAA.

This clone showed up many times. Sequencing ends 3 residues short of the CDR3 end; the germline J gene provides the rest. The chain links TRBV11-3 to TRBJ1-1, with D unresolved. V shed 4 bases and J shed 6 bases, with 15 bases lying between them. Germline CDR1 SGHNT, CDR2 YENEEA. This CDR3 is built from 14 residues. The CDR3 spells CASSSSSGEAEAFF. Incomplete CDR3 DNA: TGTGCCAGCAGCTCATCGTCAGGCGAGGCTGAA.

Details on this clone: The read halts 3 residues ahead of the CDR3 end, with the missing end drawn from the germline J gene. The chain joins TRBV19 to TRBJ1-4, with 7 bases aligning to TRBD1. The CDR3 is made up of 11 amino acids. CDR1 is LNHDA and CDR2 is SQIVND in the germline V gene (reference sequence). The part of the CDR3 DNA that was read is TGTGCCAGTAGTCTCACAGGGGAA. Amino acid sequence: CASSLTGE. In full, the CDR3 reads CASSLTGELFF.

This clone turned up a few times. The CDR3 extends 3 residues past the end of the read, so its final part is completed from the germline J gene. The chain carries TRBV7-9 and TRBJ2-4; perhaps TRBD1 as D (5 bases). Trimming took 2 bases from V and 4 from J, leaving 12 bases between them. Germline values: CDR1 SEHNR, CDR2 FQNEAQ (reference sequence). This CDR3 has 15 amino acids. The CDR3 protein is CASSLMGQQKNIQYF. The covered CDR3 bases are TGTGCCAGCAGCTTAATGGGGCAGCAAAAAAACATT.

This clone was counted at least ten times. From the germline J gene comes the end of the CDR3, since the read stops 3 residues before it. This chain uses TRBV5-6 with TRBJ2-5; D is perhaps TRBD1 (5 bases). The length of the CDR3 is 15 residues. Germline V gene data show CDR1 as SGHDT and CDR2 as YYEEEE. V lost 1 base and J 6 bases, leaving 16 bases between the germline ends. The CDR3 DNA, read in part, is TGTGCCAGCAGCTTGTTGGGCAGGGATGTAAAGACC. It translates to CASSLLGRDVKT. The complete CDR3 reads CASSLLGRDVKTQYF. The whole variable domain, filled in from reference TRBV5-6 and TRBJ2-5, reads DAGVTQSPTHLIKTRGQQVTLRCSPKSGHDTVSWYQQALGQGPQFIFQYYEEEERQRGNFPDRFSGHQFPNYSSELNVNALLLGDSALYLCASSLLGRDVKTQYFGPGTRLLVL.

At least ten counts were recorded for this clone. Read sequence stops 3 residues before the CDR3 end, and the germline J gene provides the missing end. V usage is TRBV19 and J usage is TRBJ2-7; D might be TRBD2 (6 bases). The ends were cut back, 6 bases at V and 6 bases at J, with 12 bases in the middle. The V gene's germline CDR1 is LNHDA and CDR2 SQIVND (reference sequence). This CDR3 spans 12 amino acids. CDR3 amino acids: CASSTFGGEQYF. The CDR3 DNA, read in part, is TGTGCCAGTAGCACCTTCGGGGGCGAG.

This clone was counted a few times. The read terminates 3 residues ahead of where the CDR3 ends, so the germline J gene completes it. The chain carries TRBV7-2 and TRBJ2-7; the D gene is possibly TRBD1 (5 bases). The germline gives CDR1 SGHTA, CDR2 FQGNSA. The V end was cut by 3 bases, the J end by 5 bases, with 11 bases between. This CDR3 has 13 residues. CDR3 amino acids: CASSFQGTNEQYF. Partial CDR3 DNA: TGTGCCAGCAGCTTTCAGGGAACCAACGAG. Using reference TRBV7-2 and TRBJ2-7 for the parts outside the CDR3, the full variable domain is GAGVSQSPSNKVTEKGKDVELRCDPISGHTALYWYRQSLGQGLEFLIYFQGNSAPDKSGLPSDRFSAERTGGSVSTLTIQRTQQEDSAVYLCASSFQGTNEQYFGPGTRLTVT.